These T cell receptor beta chains were read from a single sample in a study of blood T cell repertoires in COVID-19. Profiling relied on immunoSEQ multiplex PCR, and the TCRdb table lists in-frame clones only, not all of them. The data show roughly 170,000 clones, 75% to 80% seen once. The sequenced sample consisted of peripheral blood. The receptors were sampled from a woman in her 70s with acute or convalescent COVID-19. CDR3s include the opening cysteine and the closing phenylalanine or tryptophan. Fields, in order: J gene, D gene, V gene, clone size, CDR3 DNA, CDR3 protein. D genes are given only for firm matches. Expanded clones are given a class, and other clones once, few, many or no size at all.

TRBJ2-1 TRBD2 TRBV2 NA TGTGCCAGCAACGGACTAGCTTCCTACAATGAGCAGTTCTTC CASNGLASYNEQFF
TRBJ1-2 TRBD1 TRBV10-3 NA TGTGCCATCAGGGAGGGACAGGGGTGGAGAGGCTACACCTTC CAIREGQGWRGYTF
TRBJ2-7 NA TRBV18 NA TGTGCCAGCTCACCAAGGCAGGGGTTTTACGAGCAGTACTTC CASSPRQGFYEQYF
TRBJ2-7 TRBD2 TRBV4-1 NA TGCGCCAGCAGCCATCCCGCGGGAGCCGAGCAGTACTTC CASSHPAGAEQYF
TRBJ2-1 NA TRBV5-1 NA TGCGCCAGCAGCTTGGACCTCGGGACAAGCTCCTACAATGAGCAGTTCTTC CASSLDLGTSSYNEQFF
TRBJ2-7 NA TRBV6-1 NA TGTGCCAGCAGTGACGGGGGCTACGAGCAGTACTTC CASSDGGYEQYF
TRBJ2-5 NA TRBV6-1 NA TGTGCCAGCAGTGAAGGACAGGCTTGGGAGACCCAGTACTTC CASSEGQAWETQYF
TRBJ2-2 NA TRBV7-3 NA TGTGCCAGCAGCCCTAGCCCCGGGGAGCTGTTTTTT CASSPSPGELFF
TRBJ1-6 NA TRBV5-1 NA TGCGCCAGCAGCTTGGGTGGCAGGGTGGGATCACCCCTCCACTTT CASSLGGRVGSPLHF
TRBJ2-6 NA TRBV3-1/TRBV3-2 NA TGTGCCAGCAGCCAAGGATCCTGGATGGGAGTATCCTCTGGGGCCAACGTCCTGACTTTC CASSQGSWMGVSSGANVLTF
TRBJ1-2 NA TRBV6-5 once TGTGCCAGCAGTTATTCGCGGGAGCCTAACTATGGCTACACCTTC CASSYSREPNYGYTF
TRBJ1-2 NA TRBV3-1/TRBV3-2 NA TGTGCCAGCACCTCCGACACGGACTATGGCTACACCTTC CASTSDTDYGYTF
TRBJ2-2 TRBD1 TRBV10-3 NA TGTGCCATCAGTGAGTCTACAGGGGCCCCTCCCGGGGAGCTGTTTTTT CAISESTGAPPGELFF
TRBJ2-6 TRBD1 TRBV2 NA TGTGCCAGCAATGGACAGGGCGTAACCGGGGCCAACGTCCTGACTTTC CASNGQGVTGANVLTF
TRBJ2-1 TRBD2 TRBV9 NA TGTGCCAGCAGCTCACTAGCGGGAGGGCAGTGGAATGAGCAGTTCTTC CASSSLAGGQWNEQFF
TRBJ1-4 TRBD1 TRBV14 NA TGTGCCAGCAGCCATGGGGACAGAACTAATGAAAAACTGTTTTTT CASSHGDRTNEKLFF
TRBJ1-1 NA TRBV12-3/TRBV12-4 NA TGTGCCAGCAGTTTAGTAACGGGGAAAGCTTTCTTT CASSLVTGKAFF
TRBJ2-1 TRBD2 TRBV7-3 NA TGTGCCAGCAGCCAACTAGCGGGAGCATACAATGAGCAGTTCTTC CASSQLAGAYNEQFF
TRBJ2-4 TRBD1 TRBV5-1 NA TGCGCCAGCAGCCCCGGACAGGACAGAGCCAAAAACATTCAGTACTTC CASSPGQDRAKNIQYF
TRBJ2-7 TRBD2 TRBV15 NA TGTGCCACCAGCAGAGAGAGGACTAGCGGGATGGGCGAGCAGTACTTC CATSRERTSGMGEQYF
TRBJ2-1 TRBD2 TRBV18 once TGTGCCAGCTCGAGCGGGATGGTCGACAATGAGCAGTTCTTC CASSSGMVDNEQFF
TRBJ2-3 TRBD2 TRBV5-6 NA TGTGCCAGCAGCTTCGGCGGGGGGACGGGCACAGATACGCAGTATTTT CASSFGGGTGTDTQYF
TRBJ1-6 NA TRBV5-5 NA TGTGCCAGCAGCTACGGACTCGCACTAAGTTCACCCCTCCACTTT CASSYGLALSSPLHF
TRBJ1-2 NA TRBV28 NA TGTGCCAGCAGCTTGACAGGACAGAGGTCCTATGGCTACACCTTC CASSLTGQRSYGYTF
TRBJ1-2 NA TRBV30 once TGTGCCTGGATTCGTGGGGGGACCGACCCCTACACCTTC CAWIRGGTDPYTF
TRBJ2-5 NA TRBV5-6 NA TGTGCCAGCAGCTTGGGACAAAGTGGGTCTCGAGAGACCCAGTACTTC CASSLGQSGSRETQYF
TRBJ2-1 TRBD2 TRBV3-1/TRBV3-2 few TGTGCCAGCAGCCAAGGGGGCGGACTAGCGAATGAGCAGTTCTTC CASSQGGGLANEQFF
TRBJ1-3 NA TRBV6-7 few TGTGCCAGCAGTTCGCAGTCGCTCATTGCCCAAGACTCTGGAAACACCATATATTTT CASSSQSLIAQDSGNTIYF
TRBJ1-3 NA TRBV10-3 NA TGTGCCATCAGTGAGCCGGACACTGGAAACACCATATATTTT CAISEPDTGNTIYF
TRBJ1-1 NA TRBV5-4 NA TGTGCCAGCAGCCCCCCCGGGAACACTGAAGCTTTCTTT CASSPPGNTEAFF
TRBJ2-1 NA TRBV5-1 NA TGCGCCAGCAGCACTGGAGGGCCCACCTACAATGAGCAGTTCTTC CASSTGGPTYNEQFF
TRBJ2-3 TRBD2 TRBV27 NA TGTGCCAGCAGTTTGGGACTAGCGGGAGTCACAGATACGCAGTATTTT CASSLGLAGVTDTQYF
TRBJ2-1 NA TRBV3-1/TRBV3-2 NA TGTGCCAGCAGCCACGCAGGTGAGCAGTTCTTC CASSHAGEQFF
TRBJ1-1 TRBD1 TRBV19 NA TGTGCCAGTAGTATAGCCGGGACAGGGAACGGTTTCTTT CASSIAGTGNGFF
TRBJ2-1 TRBD2 TRBV19 NA TGTGCCAGTAGTAGGGGCCCCCGGGCTAGCGGGAGCCATGAGCAGTTCTTC CASSRGPRASGSHEQFF
TRBJ1-2 NA TRBV5-1 few TGCGCCAGCAGCTTGAATCAGGTGGCTAACTATGGCTACACCTTC CASSLNQVANYGYTF
TRBJ1-2 NA TRBV19 NA TGTGCCAGTAGTTCAGGCCCTCAGGGATACTATGGCTACACCTTC CASSSGPQGYYGYTF
TRBJ1-2 NA TRBV3-1/TRBV3-2 once TGTGCCAGCAGCCAAGATTTGAGGGTCTATGGCTACACCTTC CASSQDLRVYGYTF
TRBJ1-1 TRBD1 TRBV7-2 NA TGTGCCAGCAGCTTCGAGGGGGCGAACACTGAAGCTTTCTTT CASSFEGANTEAFF
TRBJ2-3 TRBD2 TRBV5-1 NA TGCGCCAGCAGTCAAGCGGGAGCGGGCACAGATACGCAGTATTTT CASSQAGAGTDTQYF
TRBJ2-7 NA TRBV5-1 NA TGCGCCAGCAGCTTAAACAGGGGAGGTATCGACGAGCAGTACTTC CASSLNRGGIDEQYF
TRBJ2-1 NA TRBV21-1 NA TGTGCCACCACGACTAGTCCTCAATGCTCCTACAATGAGCAGTTCTTC CATTTSPQCSYNEQFF
TRBJ2-1 NA TRBV6-5 NA TGTGCCAGCAGTTACAACAAACCGTACAATGAGCAGTTCTTC CASSYNKPYNEQFF
TRBJ1-1 TRBD1 TRBV24-1 NA TGTGCCACCAGTGGCCCGACGACAGGGTGGGGGAACACTGAAGCTTTCTTT CATSGPTTGWGNTEAFF
TRBJ1-1 TRBD1 TRBV18 NA TGTGCCAGCTCACCAAGACAGGGGCGTGCCACTGAAGCTTTCTTT CASSPRQGRATEAFF
TRBJ1-5 NA TRBV7-2 NA TGTGCCAGCAGCTTCGCCCGGGACAATCAGCCCCAGCATTTT CASSFARDNQPQHF
TRBJ2-2 NA TRBV14 NA TGTGCCAGCAGCCGGAGACAGGCGAACACCGGGGAGCTGTTTTTT CASSRRQANTGELFF
TRBJ1-2 TRBD1 TRBV6-6 once TGTGCCAGCAGCGCGACAGGGGGCACTAACTATGGCTACACCTTC CASSATGGTNYGYTF
TRBJ1-1 TRBD1 TRBV19 NA TGTGCCAGTCTACCAACGGGACAGCCGATGAACACTGAAGCTTTCTTT CASLPTGQPMNTEAFF
TRBJ2-7 NA TRBV21-1 NA TGTGCCAGCAGCAAAGTCCGCCCAATCGGAGGGCAGTACTTC CASSKVRPIGGQYF
TRBJ2-6 NA TRBV7-3 NA TGTGCCAGCAGCGCACAGGGAGGGTCTGGGGCCAACGTCCTGACTTTC CASSAQGGSGANVLTF